This T cell receptor (beta chain) appears in the sequencing data of a study of blood T cell repertoires in COVID-19. Background on the study: COVID-19 samples collected from the United States, Italy and Spain covered acute and convalescent phases. T cells, B-cell-depleted T cells, or PBMCs provided the cDNA or gDNA that served as material.

V shed 8 bases and J shed 4 bases, with 17 bases lying between them. Germline CDR1 MNHEY, CDR2 SVGAGI. The CDR3 length is 14 residues. Original processing notes: Reference gene primers were amplified, and this amplification served to estimate nucleated cell counts. The repertoire was sequenced with immunoSEQ multiplex PCR; TCRdb's copy has only in-frame clones and lacks some. V, J and clone size are taken as reported in that table, and D and trimming were inferred from the DNA itself. Of some 260,000 clones listed, around nine tenths are singletons. Sequences were obtained from peripheral blood. This receptor was obtained from a woman in her 40s who had recovered from COVID-19. The rearrangement joins TRBV6-5 to TRBJ1-2; maybe TRBD1 (6 bases). The CDR3: CASRGGEGGYGYTF. As DNA, the CDR3 is TGTGCCAGCCGAGGGGGGGAGGGAGGCTATGGCTACACCTTC.